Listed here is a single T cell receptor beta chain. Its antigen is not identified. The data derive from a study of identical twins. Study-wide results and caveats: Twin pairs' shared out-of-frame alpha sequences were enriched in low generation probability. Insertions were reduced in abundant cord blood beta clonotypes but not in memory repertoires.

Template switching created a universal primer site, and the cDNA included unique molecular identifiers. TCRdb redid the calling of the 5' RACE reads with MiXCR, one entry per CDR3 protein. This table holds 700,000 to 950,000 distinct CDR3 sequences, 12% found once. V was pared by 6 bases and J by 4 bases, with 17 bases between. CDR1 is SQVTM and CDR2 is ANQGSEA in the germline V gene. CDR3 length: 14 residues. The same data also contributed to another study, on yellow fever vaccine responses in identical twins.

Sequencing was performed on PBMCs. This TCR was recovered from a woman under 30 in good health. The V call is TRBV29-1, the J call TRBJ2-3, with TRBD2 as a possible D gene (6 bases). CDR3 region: CSVNGGGSPDTQYF. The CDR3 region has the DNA TGCAGCGTGAATGGGGGAGGATCACCAGATACGCAGTATTTT.